This section outlines one T cell receptor (beta chain) sequence together with its context. Its antigen is unidentified. These data come from a study of blood T cells in healthy people across ages. Looking at the study overall: For every two T cells, template switching captured about one barcoded beta molecule. Whole-study results and caveats: Those diversity estimates obtained from one million T cells were thought to be underestimates.

Healthy individuals of Caucasian origin from Russia, aged roughly 6 to 100, served as donors. They isolated at least 6.5 million PBMCs from each sample. This CDR3 has 14 residues. Unmatched junction bases numbered 6, after V lost 4 bases and J lost 5 bases. The germline V gene encodes CDR1 MGHRA and CDR2 YSYEKL. Through a sample-barcoded 5' primer and a J-beta primer mix, a second PCR was run for roughly 6 to 11 cycles. A single record per CDR3 protein comes from TCRdb applying MiXCR to the 5' RACE reads. The table has under 1,000,000 distinct CDR3 sequences, more than 35% seen once. The V and J genes are TRBV4-1 and TRBJ2-3; 7 nucleotides match TRBD2. Sample: blood. The receptor was derived from a man aged 80 or over in good health. The CDR3 spells CASSRATGGDTQYF. The DNA for the CDR3 is TGCGCCAGCAGCCGTGCGACGGGGGGAGATACGCAGTATTTT.